One and the same sample provided the 24 T cell receptor beta chains below, sequenced in a study of T cell repertoires in cytomegalovirus infection. These receptors lack a known antigen. TCRdb redid the calling of the reads with MiXCR, one entry per CDR3 protein. The sample lists some 800,000 distinct CDR3 sequences; around a third were seen once. This material consisted of cultured CD8+ T cells from PBMCs, taken from culture after CMV antigen stimulation. These TCRs come from a human donor in good health (CMV status not recorded). Some clones in this sample may be carry-over from other donors' samples.

The chain links TRBV10-3 to TRBJ2-7, with unresolved D. Germline V lookup: CDR1 ENHRY, CDR2 SYGVKD. Trimming removed 0 bases at V and 4 bases at J, with 10 bases between. There are 14 residues in the CDR3. CDR3 in amino acids: CAISESAVVYEQYV. In nucleotides, the CDR3 is TGTGCCATCAGTGAGTCGGCAGTAGTTTACGAGCAGTACGTC.

The sample holds a few counts of this clonotype. The chain uses TRBV7-3 and TRBJ2-2, with D possibly being TRBD1 (5 bases). Trimming cost V 5 bases and J 2 bases, with 9 bases left between them. The CDR3 has 14 amino acids. Germline lookup yields CDR1 SGHTA and CDR2 FQGTGA. In nucleotides, the CDR3 is TGTGCCAGCAGCAATCAGGGAAACACCGGGGAGCTGTTTTTT. This translates into CASSNQGNTGELFF.

To note about this clonotype: An end of the junction does not agree with germline; a read error may underlie this. The V and J genes are TRBV7-7 and TRBJ2-2; 12 bases fit TRBD2. The CDR3 totals 16 residues. Germline V gene lookup returns CDR1 SSHAT and CDR2 FNYEAQ (reference sequence). As DNA, the CDR3 is TGTGCTAGCAGCTCGCTAGCGGGGGGGCCTACCGGGGAGCTGTTTTTT. Translated: CASSSLAGGPTGELFF. Based on the CDR3 plus reference TRBV7-7 and TRBJ2-2, the full variable domain is GAGVSQSPRYKVTKRGQDVTLRCDPISSHATLYWYQQALGQGPEFLTYFNYEAQPDKSGLPSDRFSAERPEGSISTLTIQRTEQRDSAMYRCASSSLAGGPTGELFFGEGSRLTVL.

This clonotype was observed many times. This chain joins TRBV7-8 and TRBJ2-3, with 8 bases identical to TRBD2. Germline CDR1 and CDR2: SGHVS and FQNEAQ. With 1 base clipped from V and 4 bases from J, the junction kept 10 bases outside the gene matches. CDR3 length equals 17 residues. DNA of the CDR3: TGTGCCAGCAGCTTAGAGGGTGAGCGGGGGAACGCAGATACGCAGTATTTT. Translation gives CASSLEGERGNADTQYF.

This clonotype appeared many times. The chain carries TRBV6-1 and TRBJ2-7; TRBD1 might be the D (5 bases). The CDR3 totals 12 residues. Per the germline V gene, CDR1 is MNHNS and CDR2 is SASEGT. V dropped 3 bases and J dropped 3 bases, with 6 bases sitting between them. The DNA of the CDR3 is TGTGCCAGCAGTGACAGGGTCTACGAGCAGTACTTC. This gives the protein CASSDRVYEQYF.

The chain combines TRBV9 with TRBJ1-1; D is possibly TRBD1 (6 bases). V was trimmed by 7 bases and J by 1 base, leaving 11 bases between them. Germline V lookup: CDR1 SGDLS, CDR2 YYNGEE. CDR3 length equals 13 residues. CDR3 coding DNA: TGTGCCAGCGGGGGGGGGCCGAACACTGAAGCTTTCTTT. This encodes CASGGGPNTEAFF.

This clonotype showed up many times. V and J are TRBV7-6 and TRBJ2-1; TRBD1 matches 7 bases. Germline CDR1 reads SGHVS; CDR2 reads FNYEAQ. Unmatched junction bases numbered 7, after V lost 0 bases and J lost 5 bases. This CDR3 region has 16 residues. The CDR3 coding sequence is TGTGCCAGCAGCTTAGCGTTAGTGACAGGGAACAATGAGCAGTTCTTC. It is translated as CASSLALVTGNNEQFF.

V usage is TRBV6-6 and J usage is TRBJ2-5; possible D gene TRBD1, 5 bases. Deletions cut 2 bases from V and 3 bases from J, with 10 bases between. Per the germline V gene, CDR1 is MNHNY and CDR2 is SVGAGI (reference sequence). The CDR3 loop spans 14 amino acids. CDR3 region: CASSYVSGKETQYF. The CDR3 bases are TGTGCCAGCAGTTACGTTTCAGGGAAAGAGACCCAGTACTTC.

The chain couples TRBV7-6 to TRBJ2-3; 7 positions agree with TRBD2. This CDR3 has 15 residues. V lost 0 bases to trimming and J lost 5 bases; unmatched junction nucleotides: 5. Germline CDR1 SGHVS, CDR2 FNYEAQ. CDR3 DNA sequence: TGTGCCAGCAGCTTAGCCAGCGGGGTCCAAGATACGCAGTATTTT. This gives the protein CASSLASGVQDTQYF.

This clonotype showed up just a few times. V is TRBV27 and J is TRBJ1-5, with D perhaps matching TRBD1 (6 bases). CDR1 is MNHEY, CDR2 SMNVEV, per germline (reference sequence). Between the trimmed V and J ends, which lost 3 bases and 6 bases, there was a span of 12 bases. CDR3 length equals 14 residues. The CDR3 nucleotides are TGTGCCAGCAGTTTCGGGGGCGCGTCTCAGCCCCAGCATTTT. Its protein product is CASSFGGASQPQHF.

The CDR3 sequence is CSARETGQGIYQPQHF. Written as DNA, the CDR3 is TGCAGTGCTAGGGAGACCGGACAGGGAATTTATCAGCCCCAGCATTTT. The chain is built from TRBV20-1 and TRBJ1-5, with 8 bases that match TRBD1. Germline CDR1 DFQATT, CDR2 SNEGSKA (reference sequence). The junction had 12 bases not matched to a gene; V was cut back by 3 bases and J by 5 bases. The CDR3 contains 16 residues.

This clonotype has at least ten counts. This chain joins TRBV7-2 and TRBJ1-2; 9 bases align to TRBD1. V gave up 4 bases and J gave up 0 bases; unmatched junction bases: 12. CDR3 length: 18 amino acids. Per germline, CDR1 SGHTA and CDR2 FQGNSA. CDR3 DNA sequence: TGTGCCAGCAGCTCGATTACCGGGACAGGGACACCTAACTATGGCTACACCTTC. This translates into CASSSITGTGTPNYGYTF.

The chain joins TRBV6-5 to TRBJ1-1; 9 positions match TRBD1. Germline V gene sequence: CDR1 MNHEY, CDR2 SVGAGI. The CDR3 totals 14 residues. The junction had 9 bases not matched to a gene; V was cut back by 5 bases and J by 8 bases. CDR3 sequence reads: CASSPTGTGLEAFF. The CDR3 nucleotides are TGTGCCAGCAGTCCCACCGGGACAGGGCTAGAAGCTTTCTTT.

There are a few counts of this clonotype. The rearrangement links TRBV2 to TRBJ2-7; 8 nucleotides line up with TRBD1. Germline V gives CDR1 SNHLY, CDR2 FYNNEI. V was clipped by 3 bases and J by 3 bases; unmatched bases: 7. CDR3 length: 15 amino acids. The CDR3 is CASSDHWTGFYEQYF. As DNA, the CDR3 is TGTGCCAGCAGTGATCACTGGACAGGGTTCTACGAGCAGTACTTC.

There are a few counts of this clonotype. The genes are TRBV6-2 or TRBV6-3 and TRBJ2-1; 16 positions match TRBD2. The V segment lost 6 bases and the J segment 8 bases; nucleotides outside the gene matches: 16. Germline CDR1 is MNHEY and CDR2 is SVGEGT. The CDR3 covers 19 residues. CDR3 amino acids: CASSDVTGTSGGASHEQFF. The CDR3 nucleotides read TGTGCCAGCAGCGACGTAACCGGGACTAGCGGGGGGGCCTCTCATGAGCAGTTCTTC.

This chain uses TRBV12-3 or TRBV12-4 with TRBJ2-7, with D hard to call. V lost 4 bases and J 2 bases, leaving 6 bases between the germline ends. CDR3 length: 12 residues. The CDR3 nucleotides are TGTGCCAGCAGTTCCAGCACCTACGAGCAGTACTTC. Translated, it gives CASSSSTYEQYF.

This clonotype was picked up a small number of times. The gene calls are TRBV6-2 or TRBV6-3 and TRBJ2-7; 10 bases map to TRBD2. Germline V gene sequence: CDR1 MNHEY, CDR2 SVGEGT. The CDR3 length is 14 residues. Trimming took 4 bases from V and 5 from J; bases not matched to a gene: 5. CDR3 bases: TGTGCCAGCAGTTCCTTAGCGGGGGGAGACGAGCAGTACGTC. This gives the protein CASSSLAGGDEQYV.

The chain links TRBV2 to TRBJ2-2, with a possible D match to TRBD1 (5 bases). The germline CDR1 and CDR2 sequences are SNHLY and FYNNEI. V was shortened by 10 bases and J by 6 bases, with 12 bases between the two germline ends. This CDR3 has 12 amino acids. CDR3 loop: CATRVKAGELFF. Written as DNA, the CDR3 is TGTGCCACCAGGGTTAAGGCCGGGGAGCTGTTTTTT.

For the CDR3, the DNA is TGTGTCAGCAGGGATGGCAGGGCTACCTTTACCTTGAACGAGCAGTACGTC. Its translation is CVSRDGRATFTLNEQYV. The rearrangement links TRBV7-6 to TRBJ2-7, with a tentative D call TRBD1 (5 bases). The CDR3 is made up of 17 amino acids. Germline CDR1 SGHVS, CDR2 FNYEAQ.

The genes are TRBV7-9 and TRBJ1-4; a possible D gene is TRBD1 (5 bases). Per germline, CDR1 SEHNR and CDR2 FQNEAQ (reference sequence). V was shortened by 5 bases and J by 0 bases, with 10 bases between the two germline ends. This CDR3 comprises 15 residues. The CDR3 region is CASSTHRSTNEKLFF. The CDR3 DNA reads TGTGCCAGCAGCACGCACAGGTCAACTAATGAAAAACTGTTTTTT.

The V and J genes are TRBV20-1 and TRBJ1-5, with D tentatively TRBD1 (5 bases). The V end lost 5 bases, the J end lost 3 bases, and 11 bases lay between the germline ends. The CDR3 extends over 13 amino acids. Germline-derived CDR1 and CDR2 are DFQATT and SNEGSKA (reference sequence). The CDR3 DNA reads as TGCAGTGCTTATGACAGATCCAATCAGCCCCAGCATTTT. Residues: CSAYDRSNQPQHF.

Only a few counts were recorded for this clonotype. The chain links TRBV7-9 to TRBJ2-2; D not resolved. The V and J ends lost 2 bases and 6 bases respectively, with 16 bases between them. CDR1 and CDR2 (germline): SEHNR, FQNEAQ (reference sequence). This CDR3 spans 16 amino acids. This CDR3 is CASSLSYGFSSGELFF. In nucleotides, the CDR3 is TGTGCCAGCAGCTTAAGTTATGGTTTCTCGTCCGGGGAGCTGTTTTTT.

This clonotype has a handful of counts. This chain links TRBV7-8 with TRBJ2-2; TRBD1 matches at 7 bases. Trimming took 8 bases from V and 4 from J; bases not matched to a gene: 7. The CDR3 is 14 residues long. The germline gives CDR1 SGHVS, CDR2 FQNEAQ. CDR3 in DNA: TGTGCCAGCCGGAGACAGGGTAGCACCGGGGAGCTGTTTTTT. Encoded protein: CASRRQGSTGELFF. Full variable domain (rest looked up from reference TRBV7-8 and TRBJ2-2): GAGVSQSPRYKVAKRGQDVALRCDPISGHVSLFWYQQALGQGPEFLTYFQNEAQLDKSGLPSDRFFAERPEGSVSTLKIQRTQQEDSAVYLCASRRQGSTGELFFGEGSRLTVL.

J is TRBJ2-3 and V is TRBV12-3 or TRBV12-4; 7 bases are shared with TRBD1. This CDR3 has 12 amino acids. The junction had 7 bases not matched to a gene; V was cut back by 5 bases and J by 11 bases. The CDR3 DNA is TGTGCCAGCAGTGGAGACAGGGTCGGGCAGTATTTT. Encoded protein: CASSGDRVGQYF.